The 11 T cell receptor beta chains below come from one sample, sequenced in a study of T cell repertoires in cytomegalovirus infection. MiXCR, applied by TCRdb to the reads, yields one record per CDR3 protein. Of some 230,000 distinct CDR3 sequences in the sample, roughly 20% were seen once. The sequencing input was CD8+ T cells from PBMCs. The receptors originated from a human donor in good health (CMV status not recorded). Some clones in this sample may be carry-over from other donors' samples.

This clonotype was counted only a few times. This chain joins TRBV20-1 and TRBJ1-4, with TRBD1 identical over 9 bases. This CDR3 contains 14 residues. Germline trimming cut 6 bases from V and 6 bases from J; bases unmatched to any gene: 8. Germline CDR1 and CDR2: DFQATT and SNEGSKA (reference sequence). As DNA, the CDR3 is TGCAGTGCGAGAACCCGGACAGGGGATGAAAAACTGTTTTTT. Amino acid sequence: CSARTRTGDEKLFF.

This clonotype was observed a handful of times. V and J are TRBV28 and TRBJ2-7; tentatively, D is TRBD2 (6 bases). V was trimmed by 5 bases and J by 2 bases, leaving 16 bases between them. The CDR3 extends over 15 amino acids. CDR1 and CDR2 from the germline V gene are MDHEN and SYDVKM. The DNA for the CDR3 is TGTGCCAGCAGTCTACCAGGCGGACTAACCTACGAGCAGTACTTC. Its protein product is CASSLPGGLTYEQYF.

This clonotype was found many times. This CDR3 reads CASSNRTYYGYTF. Here the CDR3 DNA reads TGTGCCAGCAGTAACAGAACCTACTATGGCTACACCTTC. The J gene is TRBJ1-2, the V gene TRBV6-2 or TRBV6-3; D is uncertain. This CDR3 comprises 13 residues. Germline loops: CDR1 MNHEY, CDR2 SVGEGT. V was pared by 5 bases and J by 3 bases, with 10 bases between.

V is TRBV5-4 and J is TRBJ2-1; D tentatively fits TRBD1 or TRBD2 (5 bases each). Germline V gene sequence: CDR1 SGHNT, CDR2 YYREEE (reference sequence). V lost 2 bases and J 1 base, leaving 10 bases between the germline ends. CDR3 size: 15 residues. The CDR3 DNA follows: TGTGCCAGCAGCTTCGGGACCGCATCCTACAATGAGCAGTTCTTC. Encoded protein: CASSFGTASYNEQFF.

The genes are TRBV7-2 and TRBJ2-1, with TRBD2 as a possible D gene (6 bases). The CDR3 is made up of 13 amino acids. Trimming pared 2 bases from V and 8 bases from J, leaving 10 bases between. The germline V gene has CDR1 SGHTA and CDR2 FQGNSA. The CDR3 spells CASSLFGGYEQFF. The CDR3 nucleotides are TGTGCCAGCAGCTTATTCGGGGGTTATGAGCAGTTCTTC.

This clonotype was picked up a small number of times. The CDR3 DNA is TGTGCCAGCAGCGAAGACAGGGCCCCTGACTACGAGCAGTACTTC. This gives the protein CASSEDRAPDYEQYF. The chain combines TRBV7-9 with TRBJ2-7; TRBD1 agrees at 7 bases. V lost 5 bases, J lost 3 bases, and 10 bases stayed unmatched. This CDR3 is built from 15 residues. The germline V gene has CDR1 SEHNR and CDR2 FQNEAQ (reference sequence).

This clonotype was observed a few times. This chain joins TRBV6-1 and TRBJ2-7, with D possibly being TRBD2 (6 bases). V was trimmed by 1 base and J by 7 bases, leaving 14 bases between them. The CDR3 sequence is 14 residues long. Germline CDR1 is MNHNS and CDR2 is SASEGT. Here the CDR3 reads CASSEGTEGPEQYF. The CDR3 DNA sequence: TGTGCCAGCAGTGAAGGGACGGAGGGTCCTGAGCAGTACTTC.

This clonotype was observed many times. The V call is TRBV6-4, the J call TRBJ2-2; D may be TRBD2 (6 bases). CDR3 size: 14 residues. V dropped 2 bases and J dropped 7 bases, with 11 bases sitting between them. The germline gives CDR1 MRHNA, CDR2 SNTAGT. DNA of the CDR3: TGTGCCAGCAGTGACAATAGCGGTAGCGGGGAGCTGTTTTTT. It specifies CASSDNSGSGELFF.

This clonotype has more than one count but fewer than ten. V usage is TRBV5-6 and J usage is TRBJ2-7; possible D gene TRBD1, 6 bases. Trimming took off 4 bases at V and 2 bases at J, with 16 bases between the two ends. This CDR3 has 15 residues. Looked up from germline, CDR1 is SGHDT and CDR2 is YYEEEE. For the CDR3, the DNA is TGTGCCAGCAGCGGATTTCAGGGGTTCCCCTACGAGCAGTACTTC. This codes for CASSGFQGFPYEQYF.

For this clonotype: The junction departs from the called germline gene at one end, perhaps through a read error. This chain links TRBV12-3 or TRBV12-4 with TRBJ2-3; D not resolved. This CDR3 spans 14 amino acids. Here the CDR3 reads CVSSDGWDTDTQYF. DNA of the CDR3: TGTGTCAGCAGTGACGGATGGGACACAGATACGCAGTATTTT.

The chain combines TRBV14 with TRBJ2-3, with 9 bases fitting TRBD2. CDR1 is SGHDN and CDR2 is FVKESK in the germline V gene. The CDR3 is 16 amino acids. The junction had 6 bases not matched to a gene; V was cut back by 1 base and J by 4 bases. The CDR3 spells CASSQAASGAADTQYF. CDR3 coding DNA: TGTGCCAGCAGCCAAGCTGCTAGCGGGGCCGCAGATACGCAGTATTTT.